These 16 T cell receptor beta chains were all obtained from the same sample, sequenced in a study of T cells in Graves' hyperthyroidism and ophthalmopathy. RNA transcripts provided the source from which TCR beta CDR3 regions were amplified. Researchers ran a first-round RT-PCR on the TCR CDR3 using the HTBI primer set. Using its own MiXCR run on the multiplex PCR reads, TCRdb lists one record per CDR3 protein. The sample lists 700,000 to 950,000 distinct CDR3 sequences, around 40% occurring once. The specimen sequenced was blood. Receptors were obtained from a woman in her thirties or forties with Graves' hyperthyroidism.

With respect to this clonotype: A read error may be the cause here, since a much bigger clone is one base away. V gene TRBV7-9 combines with J gene TRBJ2-7; D ambiguous. CDR3 length: 15 amino acids. Germline V gene lookup returns CDR1 SEHNR and CDR2 FQNEAQ (reference sequence). The CDR3 loop is CAGSLTPTLSYEQYF. DNA for the CDR3: TGTGCCGGCAGCCTTACGCCGACTCTCTCCTACGAGCAGTACTTC.

At least ten counts were recorded for this clonotype. This chain joins TRBV7-8 and TRBJ1-1; D gene uncertain. Trimming took off 2 bases at V and 5 bases at J, with 6 bases between the two ends. The CDR3 loop spans 12 amino acids. Per the germline V gene, CDR1 is SGHVS and CDR2 is FQNEAQ. This CDR3 is CASSLLRTEAFF. CDR3 sequence (DNA): TGTGCCAGCAGCTTATTGCGTACTGAAGCTTTCTTT.

In the case of this clonotype: A much larger clonotype is one base distant, so this may be a read error. The rearrangement links TRBV20-1 to TRBJ1-1; 7 bases align to TRBD1. V trimming: 6 bases; J trimming: 10 bases; junction bases outside the gene matches: 11. Germline CDR1 and CDR2: DFQATT and SNEGSKA (reference sequence). The CDR3 has 12 amino acids. CDR3 amino acids: CSAGGTGVRAFF. The CDR3 DNA sequence: TGCAGTGCCGGAGGAACAGGGGTCAGAGCTTTCTTT.

This clonotype appeared many times. The CDR3 coding sequence is TGTGCCAGCCTCGGCACGGGAGGGTCGTGGGGACAAGAGACCCAGTACTTC. Protein product: CASLGTGGSWGQETQYF. The chain is built from TRBV2 and TRBJ2-5; 8 nucleotides agree with TRBD2. J lost 2 bases, V lost 8 bases, and 16 bases had no gene match. CDR3 length: 17 residues. From germline, CDR1 is SNHLY and CDR2 FYNNEI.

This clonotype was seen just once. CDR3: CASSLPLAGGGQYF. The CDR3, as DNA: TGTGCCAGCAGCTTACCTCTAGCGGGGGGTGGGCAGTACTTC. The chain carries TRBV7-9 and TRBJ2-7; TRBD2 matches 11 bases. This CDR3 is 14 amino acids long. V was pared by 2 bases and J by 9 bases, with 6 bases of the junction left unmatched. The germline CDR1 and CDR2 sequences are SEHNR and FQNEAQ (reference sequence).

As to this clonotype: A read error may produce the germline difference seen at one junction end. J is TRBJ2-2 and V is TRBV7-9; D possibly matches TRBD1 or TRBD2 (5 bases each). CDR3 length equals 14 residues. Germline-derived CDR1 and CDR2 are SEHNR and FQNEAQ (reference sequence). The CDR3 here is CASSFWGPHRGAVF. The CDR3 bases are TGTGCCAGCAGCTTTTGGGGACCGCACCGGGGAGCTGTTTTT.

Comments on this clonotype: The junction and the germline gene differ at one end; a read error may be behind it. V is TRBV5-1 and J is TRBJ2-5; D call uncertain. The CDR3 contains 11 residues. Per germline, CDR1 SGHRS and CDR2 YFSETQ. The CDR3 region is CASSLLSTQYF. The CDR3 DNA reads TGTGCCAGCAGCCTGCTGAGCACCCAGTACTTC.

This clonotype was seen just once. Since no conserved phenylalanine or tryptophan closes the CDR3, a read error is the likely cause. V gene TRBV12-3 or TRBV12-4 combines with J gene TRBJ2-5; 7 bases are a match to TRBD2. Trimming removed 3 bases from V and 4 bases from J; junction bases left unmatched: 5. The CDR3 is made up of 14 amino acids. CDR3 amino acids: CASSLGEGTETQYL. Written as DNA, the CDR3 is TGTGCCAGCAGTTTGGGGGAGGGGACAGAGACCCAGTACCTC.

The chain employs TRBV7-9 and TRBJ1-5; D is possibly TRBD1 (5 bases). The CDR3 is 16 residues long. Germline V gene lookup returns CDR1 SEHNR and CDR2 FQNEAQ (reference sequence). With 5 bases removed from V and 7 bases from J, the gap between germline ends came to 21 bases. CDR3 sequence: CASSQDGTGGRQPQHF. DNA of the CDR3: TGTGCCAGCAGCCAAGATGGAACAGGCGGGAGGCAGCCCCAGCATTTT.

This clonotype occurred many times. V and J are TRBV15 and TRBJ2-7; D gene uncertain. Germline assignment: CDR1 LNHNV and CDR2 YYDKDF (reference sequence). This CDR3 is 14 amino acids long. V lost 1 base and J lost 3, with 10 bases in between. The CDR3 protein is CATSRGEPLYEQYF. CDR3 sequence (DNA): TGTGCCACCAGCAGAGGTGAACCTCTCTACGAGCAGTACTTC.

The chain links TRBV24-1 to TRBJ2-1; 12 bases are a match to TRBD2. Germline CDR1 reads KGHDR; CDR2 reads SFDVKD. This CDR3 region has 17 residues. V shed 3 bases and J 8 bases; nucleotides not matched to a gene: 10. CDR3 coding DNA: TGTGCCACCAGTGATCCTCTAGCGGGGGGGGTGGGCGATGAGCAGTTCTTC. This translates into CATSDPLAGGVGDEQFF.

This clonotype has a count of ten or more. V is TRBV2 and J is TRBJ1-1; no definite D call. The CDR3 is 14 amino acids. The germline V gene encodes CDR1 SNHLY and CDR2 FYNNEI. With 0 bases removed from V and 5 bases from J, the gap between germline ends came to 10 bases. The CDR3 DNA reads TGTGCCAGCAGTGAAGCGCTTCGGCAGACTGAAGCTTTCTTT. This codes for CASSEALRQTEAFF.

To note about this clonotype: Given a much more abundant clone one base away, this may be a read error. The J gene is TRBJ1-1, the V gene TRBV7-8; TRBD1 agrees at 11 bases. Germline CDR1 is SGHVS and CDR2 is FQNEAQ. This CDR3 has 17 residues. CDR3 residues: CASSLADRGLDDTGAFF. CDR3 sequence (DNA): TGTGCCAGCAGCTTGGCGGACAGGGGGCTGGATGACACTGGAGCTTTCTTT.

Note on this clonotype: It may be a read error: a sequence one base away is much more abundant. The chain links TRBV2 to TRBJ2-5; D remains ambiguous. The germline V gene encodes CDR1 SNHLY and CDR2 FYNNEI. The V end lost 3 bases, the J end lost 7 bases, and 12 bases lay between the germline ends. CDR3 size: 13 residues. CDR3 sequence: CASSDRLWATQYF. CDR3 nucleotides: TGTGCCAGCAGTGATCGTTTGTGGGCGACCCAGTACTTC.

CDR3 in amino acids: CASSHNSNQPQHF. In DNA form, the CDR3 reads TGTGCCAGCAGCCATAATAGCAATCAGCCCCAGCATTTT. The chain couples TRBV3-1 to TRBJ1-5; no clear D. Germline values: CDR1 LGHDT, CDR2 YNNKEL (reference sequence). CDR3 length equals 13 residues. Trimming cost V 3 bases and J 0 bases, with 3 bases left between them.

This clonotype was detected a few times. The chain uses TRBV7-9 and TRBJ1-4; D possibly corresponds to TRBD1 (5 bases). The germline CDR1 and CDR2 sequences are SEHNR and FQNEAQ (reference sequence). Trimming shortened V by 3 bases and J by 8 bases, and 13 bases separated the two germline ends. The CDR3 has 14 residues. DNA of the CDR3: TGTGCCAGCAGCTTGGGAAGCTGGGGGGAAAAACTGTTTTTT. It yields the protein CASSLGSWGEKLFF.